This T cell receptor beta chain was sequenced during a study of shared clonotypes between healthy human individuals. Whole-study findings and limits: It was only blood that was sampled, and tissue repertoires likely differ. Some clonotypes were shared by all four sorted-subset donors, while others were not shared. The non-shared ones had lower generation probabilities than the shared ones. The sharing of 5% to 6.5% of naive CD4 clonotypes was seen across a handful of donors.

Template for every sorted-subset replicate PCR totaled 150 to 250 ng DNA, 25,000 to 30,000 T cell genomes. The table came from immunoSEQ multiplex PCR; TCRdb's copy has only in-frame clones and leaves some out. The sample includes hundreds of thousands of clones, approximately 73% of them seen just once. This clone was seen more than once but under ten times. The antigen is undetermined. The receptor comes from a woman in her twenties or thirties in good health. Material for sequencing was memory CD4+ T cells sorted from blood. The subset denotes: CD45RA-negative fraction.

CDR3 sequence: CASSMADKETQYF. The CDR3 coding sequence is TGTGCCAGTAGTATGGCAGATAAAGAGACCCAGTACTTC. This chain connects TRBV19 to TRBJ2-5; D remains unclear. V lost 3 bases, J lost 3 bases, and 8 bases lay in between. Germline V CDR1 and CDR2: LNHDA, SQIVND (reference sequence). CDR3 length: 13 residues.